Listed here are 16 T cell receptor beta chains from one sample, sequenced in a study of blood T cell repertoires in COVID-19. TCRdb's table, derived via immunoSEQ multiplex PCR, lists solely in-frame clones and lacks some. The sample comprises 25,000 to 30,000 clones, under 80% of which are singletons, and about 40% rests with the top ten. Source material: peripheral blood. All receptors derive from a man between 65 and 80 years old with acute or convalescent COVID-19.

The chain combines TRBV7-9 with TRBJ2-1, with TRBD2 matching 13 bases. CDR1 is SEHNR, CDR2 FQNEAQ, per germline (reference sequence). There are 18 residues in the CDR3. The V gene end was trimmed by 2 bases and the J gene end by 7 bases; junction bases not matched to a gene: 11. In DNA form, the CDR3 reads TGTGCCAGCAGCTTACCATTTAGACTAGCGGGAGGCCGGAATGAGCAGTTCTTC. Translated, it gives CASSLPFRLAGGRNEQFF. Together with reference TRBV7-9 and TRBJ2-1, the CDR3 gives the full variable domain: DTGVSQNPRHKITKRGQNVTFRCDPISEHNRLYWYRQTLGQGPEFLTYFQNEAQLEKSRLLSDRFSAERPKGSFSTLEIQRTEQGDSAMYLCASSLPFRLAGGRNEQFFGPGTRLTVL.

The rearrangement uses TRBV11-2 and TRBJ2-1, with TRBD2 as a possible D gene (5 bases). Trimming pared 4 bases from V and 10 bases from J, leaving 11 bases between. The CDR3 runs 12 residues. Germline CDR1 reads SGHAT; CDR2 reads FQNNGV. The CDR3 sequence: CASSSSRLEQFF. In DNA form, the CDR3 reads TGTGCCAGCAGCTCTAGCCGCTTAGAGCAGTTCTTC.

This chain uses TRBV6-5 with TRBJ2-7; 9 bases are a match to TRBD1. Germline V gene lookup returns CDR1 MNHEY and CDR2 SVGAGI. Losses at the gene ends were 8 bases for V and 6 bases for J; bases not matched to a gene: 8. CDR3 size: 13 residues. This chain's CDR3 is CASEENRGLEQYF. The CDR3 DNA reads TGTGCCAGCGAGGAAAACAGGGGGCTCGAGCAGTACTTC.

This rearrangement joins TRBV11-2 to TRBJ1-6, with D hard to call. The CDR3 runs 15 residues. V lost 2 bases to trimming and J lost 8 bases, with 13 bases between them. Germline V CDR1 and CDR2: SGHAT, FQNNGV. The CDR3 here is CASSLFLAFDSPLHF. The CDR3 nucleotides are TGTGCCAGCAGCTTATTTCTGGCTTTTGATTCACCCCTCCACTTT.

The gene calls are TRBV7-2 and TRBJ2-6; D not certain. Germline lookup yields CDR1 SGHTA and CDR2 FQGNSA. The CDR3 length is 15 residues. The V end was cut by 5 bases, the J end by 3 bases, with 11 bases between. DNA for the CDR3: TGTGCCAGCAGCGCAAATAAACTTGGGGCCAACGTCCTGACTTTC. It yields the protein CASSANKLGANVLTF.

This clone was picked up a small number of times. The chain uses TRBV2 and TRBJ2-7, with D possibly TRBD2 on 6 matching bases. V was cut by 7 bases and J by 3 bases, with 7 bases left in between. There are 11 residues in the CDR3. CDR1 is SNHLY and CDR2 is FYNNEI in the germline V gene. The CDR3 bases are TGTGCCAGCACTAGCGTCTACGAGCAGTACTTC. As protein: CASTSVYEQYF. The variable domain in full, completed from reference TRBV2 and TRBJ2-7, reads EPEVTQTPSHQVTQMGQEVILRCVPISNHLYFYWYRQILGQKVEFLVSFYNNEISEKSEIFDDQFSVERPDGSNFTLKIRSTKLEDSAMYFCASTSVYEQYFGPGTRLTVT.

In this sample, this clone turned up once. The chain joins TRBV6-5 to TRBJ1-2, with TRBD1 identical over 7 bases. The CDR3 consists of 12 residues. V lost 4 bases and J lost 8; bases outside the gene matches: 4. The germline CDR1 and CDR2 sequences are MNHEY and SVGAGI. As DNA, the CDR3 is TGTGCCAGCAGTTTCAGACAGGGAGGCTACACCTTC. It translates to CASSFRQGGYTF.

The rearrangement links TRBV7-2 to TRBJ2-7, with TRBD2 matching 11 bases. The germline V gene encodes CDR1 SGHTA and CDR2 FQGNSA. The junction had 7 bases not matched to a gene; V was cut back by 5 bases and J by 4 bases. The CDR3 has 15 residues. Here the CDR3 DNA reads TGTGCCAGCAGCCCAACTAGCGGGAGTCTGTACGAGCAGTACTTC. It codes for CASSPTSGSLYEQYF.

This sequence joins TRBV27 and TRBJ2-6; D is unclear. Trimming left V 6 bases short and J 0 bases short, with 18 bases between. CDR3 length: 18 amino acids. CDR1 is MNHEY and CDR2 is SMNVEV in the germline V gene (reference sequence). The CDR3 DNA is TGTGCCAGCAGGCCTCTTCTAGACGGTTACTCTGGGGCCAACGTCCTGACTTTC. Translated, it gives CASRPLLDGYSGANVLTF.

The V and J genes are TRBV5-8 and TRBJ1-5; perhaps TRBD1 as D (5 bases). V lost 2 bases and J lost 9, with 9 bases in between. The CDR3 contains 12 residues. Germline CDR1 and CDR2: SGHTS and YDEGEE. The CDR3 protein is CASSLLGRPQHF. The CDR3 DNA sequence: TGTGCCAGCAGCTTATTGGGGCGGCCCCAGCATTTT.

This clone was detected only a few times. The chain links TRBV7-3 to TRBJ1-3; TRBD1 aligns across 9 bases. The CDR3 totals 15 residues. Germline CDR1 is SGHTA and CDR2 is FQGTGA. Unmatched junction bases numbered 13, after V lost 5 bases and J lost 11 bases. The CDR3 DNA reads TGTGCCAGCAGCCCAACGGGGGACAGGGTTAACGCCATATATTTT. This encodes CASSPTGDRVNAIYF.

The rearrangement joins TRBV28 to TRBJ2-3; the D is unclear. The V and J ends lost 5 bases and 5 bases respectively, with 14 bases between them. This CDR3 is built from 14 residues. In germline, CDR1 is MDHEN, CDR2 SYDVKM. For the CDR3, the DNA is TGTGCCAGCAGTCCAACCAACCTGAGAGATACGCAGTATTTT. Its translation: CASSPTNLRDTQYF.

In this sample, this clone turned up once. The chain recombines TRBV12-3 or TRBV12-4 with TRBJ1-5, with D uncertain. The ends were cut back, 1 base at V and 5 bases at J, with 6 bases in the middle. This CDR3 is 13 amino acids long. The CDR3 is CASSLGLYQPQHF. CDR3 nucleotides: TGTGCCAGCAGTTTAGGACTGTATCAGCCCCAGCATTTT.

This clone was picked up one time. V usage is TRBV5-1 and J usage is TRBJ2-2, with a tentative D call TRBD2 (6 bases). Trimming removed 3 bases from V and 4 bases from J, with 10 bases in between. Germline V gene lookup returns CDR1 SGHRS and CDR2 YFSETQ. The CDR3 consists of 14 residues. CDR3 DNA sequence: TGCGCCAGCAGCTACGGGACTCCCACCGGGGAGCTGTTTTTT. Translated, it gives CASSYGTPTGELFF.

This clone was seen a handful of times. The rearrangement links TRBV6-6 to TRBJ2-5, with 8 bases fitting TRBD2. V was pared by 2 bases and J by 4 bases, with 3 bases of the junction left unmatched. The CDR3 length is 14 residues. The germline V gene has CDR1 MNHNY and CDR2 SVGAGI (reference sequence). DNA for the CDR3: TGTGCCAGCAGTTACCTTGCGGGAGGAGAGACCCAGTACTTC. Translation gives CASSYLAGGETQYF.

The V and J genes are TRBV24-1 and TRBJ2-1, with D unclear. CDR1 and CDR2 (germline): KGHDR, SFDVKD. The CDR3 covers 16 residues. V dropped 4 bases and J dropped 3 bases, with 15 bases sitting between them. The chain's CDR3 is CATSDFITTGYNEQFF. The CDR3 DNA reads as TGTGCCACCAGTGACTTCATAACAACGGGCTACAATGAGCAGTTCTTC.